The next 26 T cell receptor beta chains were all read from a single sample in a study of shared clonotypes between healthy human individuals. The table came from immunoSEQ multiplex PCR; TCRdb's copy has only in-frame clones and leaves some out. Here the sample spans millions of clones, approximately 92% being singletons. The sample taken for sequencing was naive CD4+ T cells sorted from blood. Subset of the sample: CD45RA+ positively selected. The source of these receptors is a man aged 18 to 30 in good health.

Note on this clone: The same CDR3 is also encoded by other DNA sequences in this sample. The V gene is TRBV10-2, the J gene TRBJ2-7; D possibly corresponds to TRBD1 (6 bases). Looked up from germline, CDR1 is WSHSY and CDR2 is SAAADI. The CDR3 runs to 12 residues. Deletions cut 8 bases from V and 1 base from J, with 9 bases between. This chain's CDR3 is CASGTGSYEQYF. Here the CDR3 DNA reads TGCGCCAGCGGAACAGGGTCCTACGAGCAGTACTTC.

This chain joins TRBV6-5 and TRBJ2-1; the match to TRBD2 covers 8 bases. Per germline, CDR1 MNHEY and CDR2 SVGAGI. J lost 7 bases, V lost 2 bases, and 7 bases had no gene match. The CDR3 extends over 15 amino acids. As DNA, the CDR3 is TGTGCCAGCAGTTACAATTACGGGGGGGCGAATGAGCAGTTCTTC. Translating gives CASSYNYGGANEQFF.

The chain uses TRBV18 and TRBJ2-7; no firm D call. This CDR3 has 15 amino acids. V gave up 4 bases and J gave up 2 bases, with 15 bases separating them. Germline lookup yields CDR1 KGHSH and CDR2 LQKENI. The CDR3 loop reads CASSQTGRLAYEQYF. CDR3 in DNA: TGTGCCAGCTCACAAACTGGAAGGTTGGCCTACGAGCAGTACTTC. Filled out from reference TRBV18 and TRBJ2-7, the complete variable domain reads NAGVMQNPRHLVRRRGQEARLRCSPMKGHSHVYWYRQLPEEGLKFMVYLQKENIIDESGMPKERFSAEFPKEGPSILRIQQVVRGDSAAYFCASSQTGRLAYEQYFGPGTRLTVT.

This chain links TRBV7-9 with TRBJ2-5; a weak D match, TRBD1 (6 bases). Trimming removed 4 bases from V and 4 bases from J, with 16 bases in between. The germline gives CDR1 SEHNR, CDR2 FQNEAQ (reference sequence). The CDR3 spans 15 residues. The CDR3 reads CASSYRQVGPETQYF. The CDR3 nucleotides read TGTGCCAGCAGCTACCGACAGGTTGGGCCAGAGACCCAGTACTTC.

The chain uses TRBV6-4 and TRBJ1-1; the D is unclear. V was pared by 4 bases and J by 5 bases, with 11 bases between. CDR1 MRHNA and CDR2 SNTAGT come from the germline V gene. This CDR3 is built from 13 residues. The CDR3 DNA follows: TGTGCCAGCAGTGTTCACGGGTGGACTGAAGCTTTCTTT. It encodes CASSVHGWTEAFF.

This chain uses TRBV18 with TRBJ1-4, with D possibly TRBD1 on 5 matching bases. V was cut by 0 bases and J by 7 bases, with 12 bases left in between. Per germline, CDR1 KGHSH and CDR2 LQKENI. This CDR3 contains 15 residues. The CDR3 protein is CASSPPGGMTEKLFF. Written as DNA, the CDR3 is TGTGCCAGCTCACCACCGGGGGGAATGACTGAAAAACTGTTTTTT.

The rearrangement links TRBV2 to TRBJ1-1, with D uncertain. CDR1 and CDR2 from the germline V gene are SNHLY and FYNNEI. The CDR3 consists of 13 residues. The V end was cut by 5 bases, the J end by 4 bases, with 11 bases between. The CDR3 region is CASSQTPATEAFF. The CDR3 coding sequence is TGTGCCAGCAGTCAGACACCTGCCACTGAAGCTTTCTTT.

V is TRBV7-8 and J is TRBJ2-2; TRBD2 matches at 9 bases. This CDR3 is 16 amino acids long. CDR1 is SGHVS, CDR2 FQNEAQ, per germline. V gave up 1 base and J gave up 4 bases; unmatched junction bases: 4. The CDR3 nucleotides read TGTGCCAGCAGCTTAGGCGCGGGAGGGCCCACCGGGGAGCTGTTTTTT. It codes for CASSLGAGGPTGELFF.

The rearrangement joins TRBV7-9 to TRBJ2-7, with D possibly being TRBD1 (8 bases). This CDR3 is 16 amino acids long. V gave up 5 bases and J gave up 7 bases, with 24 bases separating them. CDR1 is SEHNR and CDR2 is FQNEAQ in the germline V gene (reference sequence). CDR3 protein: CASSPRGAGGAEEQYF. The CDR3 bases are TGTGCCAGCAGCCCCCGGGGGGCAGGGGGCGCGGAGGAGCAGTACTTC.

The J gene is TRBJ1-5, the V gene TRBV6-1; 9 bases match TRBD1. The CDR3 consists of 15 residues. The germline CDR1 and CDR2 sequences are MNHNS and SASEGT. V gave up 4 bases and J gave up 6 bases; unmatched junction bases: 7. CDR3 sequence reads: CASSGRQGVGQPQHF. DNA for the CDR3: TGTGCCAGCAGTGGGAGACAGGGGGTTGGTCAGCCCCAGCATTTT.

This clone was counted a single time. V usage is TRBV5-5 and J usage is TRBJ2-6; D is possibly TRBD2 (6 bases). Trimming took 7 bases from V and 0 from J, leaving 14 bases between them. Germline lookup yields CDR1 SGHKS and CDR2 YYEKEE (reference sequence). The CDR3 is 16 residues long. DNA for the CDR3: TGTGCCAGCTCGATGGGACTGATCTCTGGGGCCAACGTCCTGACTTTC. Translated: CASSMGLISGANVLTF. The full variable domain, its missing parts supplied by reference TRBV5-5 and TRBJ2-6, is DAGVTQSPTHLIKTRGQQVTLRCSPISGHKSVSWYQQVLGQGPQFIFQYYEKEERGRGNFPDRFSARQFPNYSSELNVNALLLGDSALYLCASSMGLISGANVLTFGAGSRLTVL.

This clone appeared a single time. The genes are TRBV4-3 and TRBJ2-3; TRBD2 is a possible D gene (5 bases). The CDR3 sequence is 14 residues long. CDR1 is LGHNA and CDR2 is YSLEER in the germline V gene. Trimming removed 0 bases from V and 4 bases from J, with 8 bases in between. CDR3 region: CASSQDLGADTQYF. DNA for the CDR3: TGCGCCAGCAGCCAAGATCTCGGGGCAGATACGCAGTATTTT.

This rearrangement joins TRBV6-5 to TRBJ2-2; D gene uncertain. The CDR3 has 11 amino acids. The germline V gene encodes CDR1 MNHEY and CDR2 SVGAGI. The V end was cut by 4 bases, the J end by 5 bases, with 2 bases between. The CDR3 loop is CASSSTGELFF. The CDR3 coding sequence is TGTGCCAGCAGTTCTACCGGGGAGCTGTTTTTT.

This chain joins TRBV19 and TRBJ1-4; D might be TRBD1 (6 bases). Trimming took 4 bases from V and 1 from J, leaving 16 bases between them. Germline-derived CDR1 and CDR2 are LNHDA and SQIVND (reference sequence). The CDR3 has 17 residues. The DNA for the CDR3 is TGTGCCAGTAGTAGATCCACAGGGTTGGGAACTAATGAAAAACTGTTTTTT. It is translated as CASSRSTGLGTNEKLFF. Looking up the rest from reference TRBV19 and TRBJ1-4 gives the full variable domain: DGGITQSPKYLFRKEGQNVTLSCEQNLNHDAMYWYRQDPGQGLRLIYYSQIVNDFQKGDIAEGYSVSREKKESFPLTVTSAQKNPTAFYLCASSRSTGLGTNEKLFFGSGTQLSVL.

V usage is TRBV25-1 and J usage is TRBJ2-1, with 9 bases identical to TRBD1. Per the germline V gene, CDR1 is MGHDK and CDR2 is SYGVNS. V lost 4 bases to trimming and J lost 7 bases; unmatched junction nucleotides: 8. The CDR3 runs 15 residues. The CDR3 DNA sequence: TGTGCCAGCAGTGTAACAGGGGGCTCTGGGAATGAGCAGTTCTTC. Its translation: CASSVTGGSGNEQFF.

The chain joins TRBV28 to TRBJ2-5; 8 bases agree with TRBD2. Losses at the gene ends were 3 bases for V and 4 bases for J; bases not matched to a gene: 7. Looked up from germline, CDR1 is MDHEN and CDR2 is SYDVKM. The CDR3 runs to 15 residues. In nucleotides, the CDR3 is TGTGCCAGCAGTTTCGGCGGGGGGCCGGGAGAGACCCAGTACTTC. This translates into CASSFGGGPGETQYF.

The CDR3 reads CASSGEQTNQPQHF. Written as DNA, the CDR3 is TGTGCCAGTAGTGGAGAACAGACCAATCAGCCCCAGCATTTT. The chain carries TRBV19 and TRBJ1-5; D not resolved. The CDR3 totals 14 residues. Germline V CDR1 and CDR2: LNHDA, SQIVND (reference sequence). Trimming removed 5 bases at V and 3 bases at J, with 11 bases between. Combining the CDR3 with reference TRBV19 and TRBJ1-5 gives the whole variable domain DGGITQSPKYLFRKEGQNVTLSCEQNLNHDAMYWYRQDPGQGLRLIYYSQIVNDFQKGDIAEGYSVSREKKESFPLTVTSAQKNPTAFYLCASSGEQTNQPQHFGDGTRLSIL.

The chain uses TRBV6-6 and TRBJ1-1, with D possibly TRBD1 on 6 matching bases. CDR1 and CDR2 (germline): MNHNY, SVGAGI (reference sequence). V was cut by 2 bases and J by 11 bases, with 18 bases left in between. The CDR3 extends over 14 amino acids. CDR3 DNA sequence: TGTGCCAGCAGTTACCAGGACAGCTCTCAGGGGGCTTTCTTT. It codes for CASSYQDSSQGAFF.

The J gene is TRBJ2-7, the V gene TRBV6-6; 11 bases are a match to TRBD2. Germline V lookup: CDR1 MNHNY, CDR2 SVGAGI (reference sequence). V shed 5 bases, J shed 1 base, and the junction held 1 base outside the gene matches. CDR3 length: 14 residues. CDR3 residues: CASSTSGRSYEQYF. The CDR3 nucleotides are TGTGCCAGCAGTACTAGCGGGAGATCCTACGAGCAGTACTTC.

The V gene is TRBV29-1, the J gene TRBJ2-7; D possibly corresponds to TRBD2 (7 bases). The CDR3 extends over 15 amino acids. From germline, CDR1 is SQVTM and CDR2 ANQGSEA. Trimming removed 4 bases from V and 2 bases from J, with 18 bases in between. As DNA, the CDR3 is TGCAGCGTTGGCTCCGGGGGGCAGGGCACCTACGAGCAGTACTTC. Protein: CSVGSGGQGTYEQYF.

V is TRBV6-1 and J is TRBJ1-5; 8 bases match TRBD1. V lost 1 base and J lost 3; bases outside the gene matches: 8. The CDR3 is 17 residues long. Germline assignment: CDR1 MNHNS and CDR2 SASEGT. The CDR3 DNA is TGTGCCAGCAGTGAAGGCAGGGGGCAAAGCTACAATCAGCCCCAGCATTTT. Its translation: CASSEGRGQSYNQPQHF.

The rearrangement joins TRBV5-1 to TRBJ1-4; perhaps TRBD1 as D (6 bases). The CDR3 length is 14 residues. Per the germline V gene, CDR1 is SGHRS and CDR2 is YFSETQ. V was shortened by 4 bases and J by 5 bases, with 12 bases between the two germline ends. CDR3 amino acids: CASSGDRTNEKLFF. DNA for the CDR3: TGCGCCAGCAGCGGTGACAGGACCAATGAAAAACTGTTTTTT.

The CDR3 loop reads CASSLGAASSYEQYF. In nucleotides, the CDR3 is TGTGCCAGCAGTTTGGGAGCCGCTAGCTCCTACGAGCAGTACTTC. The V gene is TRBV28, the J gene TRBJ2-7, with D tentatively TRBD2 (5 bases). Trimming left V 3 bases short and J 0 bases short, with 12 bases between. The length of the CDR3 is 15 residues. The germline gives CDR1 MDHEN, CDR2 SYDVKM. The variable domain in full, completed from reference TRBV28 and TRBJ2-7, reads DVKVTQSSRYLVKRTGEKVFLECVQDMDHENMFWYRQDPGLGLRLIYFSYDVKMKEKGDIPEGYSVSREKKERFSLILESASTNQTSMYLCASSLGAASSYEQYFGPGTRLTVT.

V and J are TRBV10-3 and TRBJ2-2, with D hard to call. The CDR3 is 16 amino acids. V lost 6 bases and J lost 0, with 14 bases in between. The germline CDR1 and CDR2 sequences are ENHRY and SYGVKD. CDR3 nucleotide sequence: TGTGCCATCAGCCCCACCCAAAAGCCGAACACCGGGGAGCTGTTTTTT. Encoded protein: CAISPTQKPNTGELFF.

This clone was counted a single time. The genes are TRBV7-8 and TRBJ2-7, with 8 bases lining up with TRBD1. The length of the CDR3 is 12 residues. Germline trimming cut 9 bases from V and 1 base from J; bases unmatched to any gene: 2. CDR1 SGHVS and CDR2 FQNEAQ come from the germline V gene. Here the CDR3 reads CASGQGSYEQYF. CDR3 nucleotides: TGTGCCAGTGGACAGGGTTCCTACGAGCAGTACTTC.

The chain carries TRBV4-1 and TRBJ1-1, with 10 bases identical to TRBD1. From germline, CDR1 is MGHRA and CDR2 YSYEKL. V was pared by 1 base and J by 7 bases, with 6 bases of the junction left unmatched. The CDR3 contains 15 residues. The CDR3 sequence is CASSQVGTGAVEAFF. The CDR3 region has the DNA TGCGCCAGCAGCCAAGTCGGGACAGGGGCCGTTGAAGCTTTCTTT.